One and the same sample provided the 12 T cell receptor beta chains below, sequenced in a study of OX40 agonist ivuxolimab in advanced cancers. TCRdb's copy holds only in-frame clones and misses some; the assay was immunoSEQ multiplex PCR. This table holds roughly 86,000 clones, 85% to 95% found once. The sample here was CD4+ or CD8+ T cells sorted from blood, taken in a trial of the OX40 agonist ivuxolimab. These TCRs come from an adult with an advanced solid tumor such as melanoma, head and neck, liver or kidney cancer.

The J gene is TRBJ1-5, the V gene TRBV6-1; 9 bases are shared with TRBD1. There are 15 residues in the CDR3. CDR1 is MNHNS and CDR2 is SASEGT in the germline V gene. V trimming: 7 bases; J trimming: 2 bases; junction bases outside the gene matches: 6. CDR3 DNA: TGTGCCAGCAACCCTAGGACAGGGGGCAATCAGCCCCAGCATTTT. Protein: CASNPRTGGNQPQHF.

The rearrangement uses TRBV4-2 and TRBJ2-1; D might be TRBD2 (6 bases). The CDR3 covers 17 residues. Trimming took 4 bases from V and 4 from J, leaving 20 bases between them. In germline, CDR1 is LGHNA, CDR2 YNFKEQ. The CDR3 sequence: CASSPTREKRVYNEQFF. The CDR3 DNA reads as TGTGCCAGCAGCCCTACCAGGGAAAAGCGGGTGTACAATGAGCAGTTCTTC.

J is TRBJ2-2 and V is TRBV10-3, with 7 bases aligning to TRBD1. This CDR3 spans 16 amino acids. The germline V gene has CDR1 ENHRY and CDR2 SYGVKD. The V and J ends lost 6 bases and 6 bases, in that order; junction bases with no gene match: 13. The CDR3 loop is CAISLRDSQTSGELFF. CDR3 DNA sequence: TGTGCCATCAGCCTACGGGACAGTCAAACATCCGGGGAGCTGTTTTTT.

The chain combines TRBV18 with TRBJ2-1; the D is unclear. V lost 3 bases and J 2 bases, leaving 8 bases between the germline ends. Germline assignment: CDR1 KGHSH and CDR2 LQKENI. The CDR3 covers 14 residues. CDR3 DNA: TGTGCCAGCTCACCCGTAGGCACCTACAATGAGCAGTTCTTC. It is translated as CASSPVGTYNEQFF.

This chain links TRBV6-6 with TRBJ2-1; a possible D gene is TRBD2 (6 bases). Germline values: CDR1 MNHNY, CDR2 SVGAGI (reference sequence). V shed 8 bases and J shed 4 bases, with 15 bases lying between them. The CDR3 extends over 14 amino acids. The CDR3 spells CASRGIQLYNEQFF. The CDR3 region has the DNA TGTGCCAGCCGCGGGATACAACTTTACAATGAGCAGTTCTTC.

The CDR3: CASSVELAGSHEQFF. In DNA, the CDR3 is TGTGCCAGCAGCGTAGAACTAGCGGGGTCCCATGAGCAGTTCTTC. The V gene is TRBV9, the J gene TRBJ2-1, with 10 bases identical to TRBD2. V was clipped by 0 bases and J by 8 bases; unmatched bases: 5. The germline V gene has CDR1 SGDLS and CDR2 YYNGEE. This CDR3 has 15 amino acids.

This chain links TRBV2 with TRBJ2-5; D is undetermined. The CDR3 spans 13 residues. V was cut by 4 bases and J by 3 bases, with 9 bases left in between. Germline CDR1 is SNHLY and CDR2 is FYNNEI. As DNA, the CDR3 is TGTGCCAGCAGTGTTGGGCGGAAAGAGACCCAGTACTTC. Translated, it gives CASSVGRKETQYF.

The rearrangement joins TRBV7-2 to TRBJ1-5; D is perhaps TRBD1 (6 bases). Trimming pared 5 bases from V and 5 bases from J, leaving 13 bases between. CDR3 size: 14 residues. The germline V gene encodes CDR1 SGHTA and CDR2 FQGNSA. The CDR3 bases are TGTGCCAGCAGCCTTGGGGGCGGGGATCAGCCCCAGCATTTT. It codes for CASSLGGGDQPQHF.

This chain links TRBV6-5 with TRBJ2-7, with 8 positions matching TRBD1. Trimming at V came to 6 bases and at J to 6 bases, leaving 10 bases not matched to a gene. This CDR3 region has 14 residues. Germline-derived CDR1 and CDR2 are MNHEY and SVGAGI. The CDR3, as DNA: TGTGCCAGCAGCCTCCTTGGACAGGGAGGCGAGCAGTACTTC. It specifies CASSLLGQGGEQYF.

The CDR3 nucleotides read TGCAGTGCCCGCTCCTCCGCGGCCCAGCATTTT. Translating gives CSARSSAAQHF. The gene calls are TRBV20-1 and TRBJ1-5; no clear D gene. The CDR3 consists of 11 residues. The germline V and J ends were trimmed by 6 bases and 11 bases, with 14 bases remaining between them. The germline gives CDR1 DFQATT, CDR2 SNEGSKA (reference sequence).

The CDR3 DNA reads TGTGCCAGCAGTACGAGGGGATCCGAGCAGTACTTC. Residues: CASSTRGSEQYF. The chain employs TRBV6-5 and TRBJ2-7; either TRBD1 or TRBD2 may supply D (5 bases each). The CDR3 covers 12 residues. Germline CDR1 MNHEY, CDR2 SVGAGI. The V end was cut by 5 bases, the J end by 6 bases, with 11 bases between.

The gene calls are TRBV9 and TRBJ2-2; D possibly matches TRBD1 or TRBD2 (5 bases each). Germline V gene data show CDR1 as SGDLS and CDR2 as YYNGEE. The CDR3 is 14 residues long. Trimming took off 7 bases at V and 4 bases at J, with 14 bases between the two ends. The CDR3 spells CASARGRATGELFF. CDR3 nucleotides: TGTGCCAGCGCTCGGGGCAGGGCCACCGGGGAGCTGTTTTTT.